Reported below is one T cell receptor (beta chain). The antigen is not known. Sequence data for DNA of cultured CD4+ T cells were generated by the Oncomine TCR Beta short-read assay. TCRdb re-derived calls from the PCR reads in MiXCR, one entry per CDR3 protein. In the table there are about 19,000 distinct CDR3 sequences, roughly 24% of which are singletons. Treatment noted: approximately nine-day PBMC culture with coronavirus spike peptide pools or control peptides (ViraFEST assay). This entry comes from a study of vaccination and CD4 T cells after COVID-19. Study in general: The cells were exposed to overlapping spike peptides originating from SARS-CoV-2, HCoV-NL63, HCoV-OC43 and HCoV-229E for stimulation. Some control cultures received a CEFX pool, which served as the positive control. Others received an HIV-1 Nef pool or no peptide. Broader study findings: The appearance of a median around 90% of reactive clones in convalescent patients occurred only post-vaccination. Early timepoints after natural infection were not analyzed in these convalescent patients.

This CDR3 has 14 residues. V lost 1 base, J lost 0 bases, and 7 bases lay in between. This chain uses TRBV12-3 or TRBV12-4 with TRBJ2-7; tentatively, D is TRBD2 (6 bases). The sequenced material came from cultured CD4+ T cells from blood. This receptor was taken from a human donor with COVID-19. Here the CDR3 DNA reads TGTGCCAGCAGTTTAGGGGGGGTCTCCTACGAGCAGTACTTC. Residues: CASSLGGVSYEQYF.